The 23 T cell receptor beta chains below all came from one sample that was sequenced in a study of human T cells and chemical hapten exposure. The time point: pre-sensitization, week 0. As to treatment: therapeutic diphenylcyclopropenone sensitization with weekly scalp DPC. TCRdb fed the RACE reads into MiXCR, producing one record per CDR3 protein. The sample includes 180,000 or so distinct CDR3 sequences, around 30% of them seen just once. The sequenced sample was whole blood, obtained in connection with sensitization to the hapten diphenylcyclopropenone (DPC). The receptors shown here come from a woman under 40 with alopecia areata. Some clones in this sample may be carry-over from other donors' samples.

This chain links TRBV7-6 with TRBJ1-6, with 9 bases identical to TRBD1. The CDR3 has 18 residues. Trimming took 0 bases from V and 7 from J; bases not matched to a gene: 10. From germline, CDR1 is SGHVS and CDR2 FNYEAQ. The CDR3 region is CASSLATGTGLANSPLHF. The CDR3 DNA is TGTGCCAGCAGCTTAGCGACCGGGACAGGGCTGGCGAATTCACCCCTCCACTTT.

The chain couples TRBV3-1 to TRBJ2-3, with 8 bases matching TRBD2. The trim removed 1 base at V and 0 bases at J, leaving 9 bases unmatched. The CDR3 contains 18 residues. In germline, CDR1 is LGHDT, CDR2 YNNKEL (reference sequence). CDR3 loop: CASSQVPPAGVSTDTQYF. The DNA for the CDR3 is TGTGCCAGCAGCCAAGTCCCCCCAGCGGGAGTTAGCACAGATACGCAGTATTTT.

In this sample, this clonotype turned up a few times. The CDR3 region has the DNA TGCGCCAGCAGCCTAGCGGGAGAGCACAATGAGCAGTTCTTC. Protein: CASSLAGEHNEQFF. The gene calls are TRBV10-1 and TRBJ2-1; 10 bases align to TRBD2. The V and J ends lost 6 bases and 5 bases, in that order; junction bases with no gene match: 4. Germline V gene sequence: CDR1 WNHNN, CDR2 SYGVQD (reference sequence). This CDR3 is built from 14 residues.

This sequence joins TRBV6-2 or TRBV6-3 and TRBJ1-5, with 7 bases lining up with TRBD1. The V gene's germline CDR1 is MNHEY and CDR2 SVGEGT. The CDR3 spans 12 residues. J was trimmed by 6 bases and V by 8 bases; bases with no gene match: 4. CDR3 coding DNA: TGTGCCAGCGAGAACAGGGGTCAGCCCCAGCATTTT. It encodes CASENRGQPQHF.

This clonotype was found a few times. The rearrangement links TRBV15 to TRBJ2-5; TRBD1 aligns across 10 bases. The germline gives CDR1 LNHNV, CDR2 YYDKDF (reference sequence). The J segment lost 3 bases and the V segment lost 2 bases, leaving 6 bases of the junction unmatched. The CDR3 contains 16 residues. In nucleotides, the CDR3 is TGTGCCACCAGCAGATGGACAGGGGGGGAAGAAGAGACCCAGTACTTC. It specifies CATSRWTGGEEETQYF.

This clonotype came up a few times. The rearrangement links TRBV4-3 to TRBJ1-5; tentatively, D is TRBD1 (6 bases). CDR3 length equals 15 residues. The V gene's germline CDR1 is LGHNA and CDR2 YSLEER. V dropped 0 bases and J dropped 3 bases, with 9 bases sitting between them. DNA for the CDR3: TGCGCCAGCAGCCAAGATGTGGGGGCCAATCAGCCCCAGCATTTT. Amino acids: CASSQDVGANQPQHF.

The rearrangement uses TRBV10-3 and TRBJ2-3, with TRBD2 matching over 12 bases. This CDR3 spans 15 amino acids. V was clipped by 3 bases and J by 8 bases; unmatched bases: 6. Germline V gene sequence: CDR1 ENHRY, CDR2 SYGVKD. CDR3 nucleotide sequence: TGTGCCATCAGTGATATGACTAGCGGGGGTTTTACGCAGTATTTT. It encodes CAISDMTSGGFTQYF.

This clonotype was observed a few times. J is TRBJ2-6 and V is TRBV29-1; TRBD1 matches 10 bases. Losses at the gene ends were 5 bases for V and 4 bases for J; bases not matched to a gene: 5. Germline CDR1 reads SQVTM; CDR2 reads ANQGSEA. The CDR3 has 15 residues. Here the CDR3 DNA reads TGCAGCGTTTCGGGGACAGGGGCCGGGGCCAACGTCCTGACTTTC. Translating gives CSVSGTGAGANVLTF.

The CDR3 DNA reads TGCAGCGTCCGCCCGGGGAGAGTAGAGAACACTGAAGCTTTCTTT. This gives the protein CSVRPGRVENTEAFF. This chain links TRBV29-1 with TRBJ1-1; D is ambiguous. Deletions cut 6 bases from V and 1 base from J, with 18 bases between. The CDR3 runs to 15 residues. From germline, CDR1 is SQVTM and CDR2 ANQGSEA.

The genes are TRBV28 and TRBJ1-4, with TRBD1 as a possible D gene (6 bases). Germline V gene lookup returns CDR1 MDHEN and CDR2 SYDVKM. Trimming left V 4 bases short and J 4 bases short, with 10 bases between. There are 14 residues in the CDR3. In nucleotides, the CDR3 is TGTGCCAGCAGTTACGGACAGCTTAATGAAAAACTGTTTTTT. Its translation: CASSYGQLNEKLFF.

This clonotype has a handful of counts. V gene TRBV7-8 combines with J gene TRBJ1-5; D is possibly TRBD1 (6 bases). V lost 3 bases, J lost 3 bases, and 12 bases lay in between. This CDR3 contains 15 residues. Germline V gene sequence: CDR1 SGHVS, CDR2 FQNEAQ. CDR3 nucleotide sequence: TGTGCCAGCAGCTTTACAGGGACCCCCAATCAGCCCCAGCATTTT. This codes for CASSFTGTPNQPQHF.

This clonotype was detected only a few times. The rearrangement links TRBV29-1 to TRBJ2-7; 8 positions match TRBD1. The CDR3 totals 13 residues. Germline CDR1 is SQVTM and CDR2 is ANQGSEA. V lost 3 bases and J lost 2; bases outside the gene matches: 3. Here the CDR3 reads CSVEGDRPYEQYF. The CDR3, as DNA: TGCAGCGTTGAGGGGGACAGGCCCTACGAGCAGTACTTC.

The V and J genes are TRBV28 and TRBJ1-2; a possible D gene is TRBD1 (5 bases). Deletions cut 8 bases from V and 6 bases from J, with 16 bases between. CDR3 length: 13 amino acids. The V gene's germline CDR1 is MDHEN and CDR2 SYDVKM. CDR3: CASGTARVHGYTF. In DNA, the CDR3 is TGTGCCAGCGGGACTGCCAGGGTACATGGCTACACCTTC.

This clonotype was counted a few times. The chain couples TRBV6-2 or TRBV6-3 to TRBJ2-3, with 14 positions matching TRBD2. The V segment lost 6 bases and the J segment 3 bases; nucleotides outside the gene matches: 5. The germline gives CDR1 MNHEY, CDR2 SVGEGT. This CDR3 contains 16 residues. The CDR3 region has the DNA TGTGCCAGCAGCAGACTAGCGGGGGGGCCGACAGATACGCAGTATTTT. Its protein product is CASSRLAGGPTDTQYF.

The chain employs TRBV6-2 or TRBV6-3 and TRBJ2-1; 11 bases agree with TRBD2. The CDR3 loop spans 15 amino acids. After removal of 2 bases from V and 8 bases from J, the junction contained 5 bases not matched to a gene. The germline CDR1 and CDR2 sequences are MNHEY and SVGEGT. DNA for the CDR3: TGTGCCAGCAGTTACGGGCCTAGCGGGGGGTATGAGCAGTTCTTC. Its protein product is CASSYGPSGGYEQFF.

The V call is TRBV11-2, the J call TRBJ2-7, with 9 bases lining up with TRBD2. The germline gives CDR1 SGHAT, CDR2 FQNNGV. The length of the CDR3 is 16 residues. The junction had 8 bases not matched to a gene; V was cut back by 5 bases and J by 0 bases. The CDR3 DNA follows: TGTGCCAGCAGCCGCCGGGGGACTAGCCTCTCCTACGAGCAGTACTTC. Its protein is CASSRRGTSLSYEQYF.

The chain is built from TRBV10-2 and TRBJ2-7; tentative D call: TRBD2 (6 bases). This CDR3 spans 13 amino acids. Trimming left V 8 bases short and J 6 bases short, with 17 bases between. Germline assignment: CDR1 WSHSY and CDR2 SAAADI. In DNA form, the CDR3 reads TGCGCCAGCTCGGGACTTAGAGCTGGCGAGCAGTACTTC. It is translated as CASSGLRAGEQYF.

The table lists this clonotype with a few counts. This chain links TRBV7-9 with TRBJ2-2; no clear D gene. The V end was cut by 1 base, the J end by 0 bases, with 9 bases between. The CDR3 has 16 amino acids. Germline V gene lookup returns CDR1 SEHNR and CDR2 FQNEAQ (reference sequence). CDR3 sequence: CASSLGGRANTGELFF. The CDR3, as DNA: TGTGCCAGCAGCTTAGGTGGACGGGCGAACACCGGGGAGCTGTTTTTT.

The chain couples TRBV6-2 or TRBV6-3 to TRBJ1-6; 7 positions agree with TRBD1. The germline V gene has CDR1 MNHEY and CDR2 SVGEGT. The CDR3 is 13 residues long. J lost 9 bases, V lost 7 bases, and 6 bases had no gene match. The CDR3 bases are TGTGCCAGCATCGACACAGGGGCTTCACCCCTCCACTTT. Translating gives CASIDTGASPLHF.

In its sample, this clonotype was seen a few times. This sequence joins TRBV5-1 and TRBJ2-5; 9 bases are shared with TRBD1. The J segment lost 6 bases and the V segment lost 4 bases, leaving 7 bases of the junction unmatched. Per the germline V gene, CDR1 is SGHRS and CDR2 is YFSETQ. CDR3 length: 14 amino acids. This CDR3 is CASSKDRGGQTQYF. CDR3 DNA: TGCGCCAGCAGCAAGGACAGGGGTGGACAGACCCAGTACTTC.

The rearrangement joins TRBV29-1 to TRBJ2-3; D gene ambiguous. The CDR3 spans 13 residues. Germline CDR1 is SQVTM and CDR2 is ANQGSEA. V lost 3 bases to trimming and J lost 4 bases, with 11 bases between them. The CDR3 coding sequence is TGCAGCGTTGATGGAACGGGCGCAGATACGCAGTATTTT. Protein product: CSVDGTGADTQYF.

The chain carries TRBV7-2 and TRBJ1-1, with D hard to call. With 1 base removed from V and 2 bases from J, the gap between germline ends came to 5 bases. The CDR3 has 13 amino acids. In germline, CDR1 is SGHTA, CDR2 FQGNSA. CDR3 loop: CASSLVYNTEAFF. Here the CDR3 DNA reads TGTGCCAGCAGCTTAGTGTACAACACTGAAGCTTTCTTT.

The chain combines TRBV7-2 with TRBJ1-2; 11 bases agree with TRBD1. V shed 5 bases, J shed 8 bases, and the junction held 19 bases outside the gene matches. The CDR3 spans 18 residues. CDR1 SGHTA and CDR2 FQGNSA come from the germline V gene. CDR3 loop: CASSGNGADIGQGAGYTF. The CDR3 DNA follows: TGTGCCAGCAGCGGAAATGGGGCGGATATCGGACAGGGGGCGGGCTACACCTTC.